This entry lists 19 T cell receptor beta chains sequenced from one sample in a study of human T cells and chemical hapten exposure. Regarding time point: pre-sensitization, week 0. Treatment in this sample: therapeutic diphenylcyclopropenone sensitization with weekly scalp DPC. TCRdb processed the RACE reads anew with MiXCR; each CDR3 protein has one entry. The sample has 200,000 to 300,000 distinct CDR3 sequences, about 9% seen once. Sequenced material: whole blood, taken in connection with sensitization to the hapten diphenylcyclopropenone (DPC). Every receptor here comes from a woman between 40 and 55 years old with alopecia areata. Some clones in this sample may be carry-over from other donors' samples.

The V and J genes are TRBV4-3 and TRBJ2-7; tentative D call: TRBD2 (6 bases). V was trimmed by 2 bases and J by 3 bases, leaving 14 bases between them. Germline values: CDR1 LGHNA, CDR2 YSLEER. This CDR3 spans 15 amino acids. The CDR3 here is CASSQKPSAYYEQYF. CDR3 sequence (DNA): TGCGCCAGCAGCCAAAAACCTAGCGCCTACTACGAGCAGTACTTC.

The V and J genes are TRBV5-1 and TRBJ1-1, with D possibly matching TRBD1 (5 bases). Germline loops: CDR1 SGHRS, CDR2 YFSETQ. V dropped 1 base and J dropped 1 base, with 14 bases sitting between them. The CDR3 consists of 16 residues. CDR3 sequence: CASSLTWGLRNTEAFF. The CDR3 coding sequence is TGCGCCAGCAGCTTGACGTGGGGCTTAAGGAACACTGAAGCTTTCTTT.

In its sample, this clonotype was seen a few times. The chain recombines TRBV5-6 with TRBJ1-1; 7 positions match TRBD1. Unmatched junction bases numbered 8, after V lost 5 bases and J lost 4 bases. Germline loops: CDR1 SGHDT, CDR2 YYEEEE. This CDR3 spans 14 amino acids. CDR3 nucleotide sequence: TGTGCCAGCAGTACGACCCCAGGGGGCACTGAAGCTTTCTTT. Translating gives CASSTTPGGTEAFF.

The chain recombines TRBV12-3 or TRBV12-4 with TRBJ2-2, with TRBD1 matching over 10 bases. Trimming cost V 5 bases and J 2 bases; bases outside gene matches: 5. The CDR3 sequence is 16 residues long. CDR3 sequence (DNA): TGTGCCAGCAGTGGGAGACAGGGGGCTAACACCGGGGAGCTGTTTTTT. Protein sequence: CASSGRQGANTGELFF.

This chain uses TRBV29-1 with TRBJ2-5; 9 bases fit TRBD1. This CDR3 has 14 amino acids. The V gene end was trimmed by 5 bases and the J gene end by 3 bases; junction bases not matched to a gene: 7. Looked up from germline, CDR1 is SQVTM and CDR2 is ANQGSEA. CDR3 protein: CSVPGRDREETQYF. CDR3 nucleotide sequence: TGCAGCGTTCCTGGCCGGGACAGGGAAGAGACCCAGTACTTC.

This clonotype was counted only a few times. The genes are TRBV28 and TRBJ2-5, with D possibly matching TRBD2 (6 bases). Per the germline V gene, CDR1 is MDHEN and CDR2 is SYDVKM. This CDR3 is 14 amino acids long. V lost 6 bases and J 2 bases, leaving 13 bases between the germline ends. In nucleotides, the CDR3 is TGTGCCAGCAGGCACCCGGGAGAACAAGAGACCCAGTACTTC. Amino acids: CASRHPGEQETQYF.

This clonotype occurred a few times. V is TRBV12-3 or TRBV12-4 and J is TRBJ2-1, with 10 bases that match TRBD2. J lost 6 bases, V lost 6 bases, and 8 bases had no gene match. This CDR3 contains 15 residues. The CDR3 coding sequence is TGTGCCAGCAGCGGGGGACTAGCGACTGGCAATGAGCAGTTCTTC. Protein sequence: CASSGGLATGNEQFF.

This clonotype was detected only a few times. The CDR3 nucleotides are TGCAGTGCTCCCGAGACAGGGGGAAGACAGCCCCAGCATTTT. It specifies CSAPETGGRQPQHF. This chain uses TRBV20-1 with TRBJ1-5; 9 nucleotides line up with TRBD1. Losses at the gene ends were 5 bases for V and 7 bases for J; bases not matched to a gene: 9. This CDR3 is built from 14 residues. Germline lookup yields CDR1 DFQATT and CDR2 SNEGSKA (reference sequence).

This chain uses TRBV5-1 with TRBJ1-5; D gene unclear. The CDR3 contains 15 residues. Per germline, CDR1 SGHRS and CDR2 YFSETQ. Trimming took 4 bases from V and 2 from J, leaving 13 bases between them. In DNA form, the CDR3 reads TGCGCCAGCAGCGCGGGGATTGAAGGCAATCAGCCCCAGCATTTT. It codes for CASSAGIEGNQPQHF.

This clonotype was picked up a small number of times. This sequence joins TRBV27 and TRBJ2-3; 13 bases are shared with TRBD2. Germline V lookup: CDR1 MNHEY, CDR2 SMNVEV (reference sequence). CDR3 length equals 17 residues. With 4 bases clipped from V and 5 bases from J, the junction kept 9 bases outside the gene matches. CDR3 in DNA: TGTGCCAGCAGTTCCTGGACTAGCGGGGGATGGATAGATACGCAGTATTTT. Translating it yields CASSSWTSGGWIDTQYF.

This clonotype showed up many times. This sequence joins TRBV28 and TRBJ2-7, with D perhaps assigned TRBD1 or TRBD2 (5 bases each). The germline V and J ends were trimmed by 6 bases and 2 bases, with 11 bases remaining between them. Per germline, CDR1 MDHEN and CDR2 SYDVKM. The CDR3 length is 13 residues. The CDR3 DNA sequence: TGTGCCAGCAGCCCGGGACGGGCCTACGAGCAGTACTTC. Amino acid sequence: CASSPGRAYEQYF.

The chain combines TRBV10-3 with TRBJ2-7; TRBD1 matches at 7 bases. V was pared by 11 bases and J by 6 bases, with 16 bases of the junction left unmatched. CDR1 is ENHRY, CDR2 SYGVKD, per germline. The CDR3 spans 14 residues. CDR3: CASLDREGGREQYF. The CDR3 nucleotides are TGTGCCTCCTTAGACAGGGAAGGGGGTCGCGAGCAGTACTTC.

The chain employs TRBV20-1 and TRBJ2-1, with D unresolved. This CDR3 region has 16 residues. Germline assignment: CDR1 DFQATT and CDR2 SNEGSKA (reference sequence). The V and J ends lost 1 base and 0 bases respectively, with 13 bases between them. DNA of the CDR3: TGCAGTGCTAGAGTGGCGGCAGGAAACTCCTACAATGAGCAGTTCTTC. Its translation is CSARVAAGNSYNEQFF.

The chain carries TRBV27 and TRBJ2-5; D is unclear. The CDR3 has 13 amino acids. V was pared by 2 bases and J by 4 bases, with 8 bases between. Germline V gene lookup returns CDR1 MNHEY and CDR2 SMNVEV (reference sequence). The CDR3 protein is CASSLRFRETQYF. The CDR3 DNA is TGTGCCAGCAGTTTAAGGTTCCGAGAGACCCAGTACTTC.

In its sample, this clonotype was seen many times. The chain uses TRBV12-3 or TRBV12-4 and TRBJ1-3, with D possibly TRBD1 on 6 matching bases. The CDR3 is 14 amino acids. Trimming took 6 bases from V and 7 from J, leaving 16 bases between them. The CDR3 reads CASRRDNTGNTIYF. Here the CDR3 DNA reads TGTGCCAGCAGGAGGGACAACACGGGGAACACCATATATTTT.

In DNA, the CDR3 is TGTGCCAGCAGTATTCAAATCGGGACATCCGATTACGAGCAGTACTTC. As protein: CASSIQIGTSDYEQYF. The V call is TRBV6-2 or TRBV6-3, the J call TRBJ2-7, with D perhaps matching TRBD1 (6 bases). V was cut by 5 bases and J by 4 bases, with 21 bases left in between. Germline V gene lookup returns CDR1 MNHEY and CDR2 SVGEGT. This CDR3 comprises 16 residues.

There are a few counts of this clonotype. This sequence joins TRBV2 and TRBJ2-7; D not resolved. V lost 0 bases and J 4 bases, leaving 4 bases between the germline ends. The CDR3 length is 12 residues. Germline values: CDR1 SNHLY, CDR2 FYNNEI. The CDR3 DNA sequence: TGTGCCAGCAGTGAAGCGAAGTACGAGCAGTACTTC. It specifies CASSEAKYEQYF.

This clonotype occurred a few times. This sequence joins TRBV28 and TRBJ1-6, with TRBD1 matching 9 bases. V gave up 6 bases and J gave up 5 bases; unmatched junction bases: 11. This CDR3 has 17 residues. Looked up from germline, CDR1 is MDHEN and CDR2 is SYDVKM. CDR3 DNA: TGTGCCAGCAGATCTTACAGGGGGCTAAGGAATAATTCACCCCTCCACTTT. This encodes CASRSYRGLRNNSPLHF.

This clonotype was seen only a few times. The rearrangement joins TRBV3-1 to TRBJ2-7, with D possibly TRBD2 on 6 matching bases. V was cut by 0 bases and J by 6 bases, with 12 bases left in between. CDR3 length: 14 amino acids. Germline V gives CDR1 LGHDT, CDR2 YNNKEL (reference sequence). As DNA, the CDR3 is TGTGCCAGCAGCCAAGATCAAGCGGGCGGCGAGCAGTACTTC. This codes for CASSQDQAGGEQYF.